In its sample, the clone carrying this T cell receptor beta chain was seen once. Antigen: not known. This entry comes from a study of cytomegalovirus exposure and HLA in healthy donors. Study-wide findings and caveats: Among the most significant clusters, several appeared linked to common viral pathogens in a later analysis. Apart from CMV serostatus, no immune exposure information was available. Later analysis revealed greater clonal expansion in HLA-associated TCR beta chains than in equally common others.

The CDR3 runs to 13 residues. Trimming left V 3 bases short and J 6 bases short, with 9 bases between. Per the germline V gene, CDR1 is KGHSH and CDR2 is LQKENI. PCR used 60 Vbeta primers and 13 Jbeta primers. Libraries were prepared by immunoSEQ multiplex PCR; TCRdb keeps only in-frame clonotypes and omits some of them. Here the sample spans about 170,000 clones, approximately 80% being singletons. The chain joins TRBV18 to TRBJ2-1; TRBD2 might be the D (6 bases). The TCR originated in a woman in her forties or fifties in good health and CMV-seronegative. Sequenced material: PBMCs. The CDR3 region is CASSPASANEQFF. CDR3 nucleotides: TGTGCCAGCTCACCGGCTAGCGCCAATGAGCAGTTCTTC.